Sequencing of this TCR beta chain was carried out in a study of HIV-infected children after antiretroviral therapy interruption. About the research overall: Interruption-arm sampling covered weeks 0, 12, interruption end (24 or 48), and about 3 years post-study. Samples from the continuous-treatment group were taken at weeks 0, 48 and 150.

Treatment indicated: PENTA 11 planned treatment interruption arm or continuous ART arm. This clonotype was counted many times. Its matching antigen is unknown. Study results and caveats: Minor non-naive CD45RA+ populations, like EMRA or stem memory, might contaminate naive sorts. Naive CD4+ Gini coefficient rose by interruption end, suggesting clonal expansion.

Trimming pared 3 bases from V and 4 bases from J, leaving 10 bases between. Germline loops: CDR1 MDHEN, CDR2 SYDVKM. This CDR3 region has 13 residues. The TCR library was built from RNA with a 3' RACE protocol and unique molecular identifiers. TCRdb re-called the 3' RACE reads with MiXCR, one entry per CDR3 protein. The table lists around 47,000 distinct CDR3 sequences, about 4.3% of them singletons. The material was CD45RA+ CD4+ T cells from PBMCs, pooled from several time points, obtained from a donor given antiretroviral therapy, either interrupted or continuous. Subset indicated: naive CD4+ CD45RA+ CD45RO- T cells. V usage is TRBV28 and J usage is TRBJ2-7; D gene uncertain. The source of this sequence is a pool of human donors with HIV. The CDR3: CASSLSIKYEQYF. CDR3 in DNA: TGTGCCAGCAGTTTGAGTATCAAATACGAGCAGTACTTC.